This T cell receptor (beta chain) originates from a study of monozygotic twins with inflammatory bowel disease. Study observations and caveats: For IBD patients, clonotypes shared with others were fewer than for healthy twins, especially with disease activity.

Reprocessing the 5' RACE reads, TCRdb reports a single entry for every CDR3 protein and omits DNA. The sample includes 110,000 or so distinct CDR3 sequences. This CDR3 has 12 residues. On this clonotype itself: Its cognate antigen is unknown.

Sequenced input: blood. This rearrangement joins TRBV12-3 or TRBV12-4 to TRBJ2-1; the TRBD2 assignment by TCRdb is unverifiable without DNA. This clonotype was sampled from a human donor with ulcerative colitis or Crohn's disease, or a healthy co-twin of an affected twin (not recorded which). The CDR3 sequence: CASSLLAGEQFF.